The present entry profiles one T cell receptor (beta chain) with its context. The antigen remains unidentified. This sample is drawn from a study of cytotoxic CD8 clonotypes in ibrutinib-treated CLL. At the level of the study: The group held 11 to 12 relapsed/refractory and roughly 15 treatment-naive patients, with some 17 IGHV unmutated.

V lost 6 bases to trimming and J lost 7 bases, with 18 bases between them. The CDR3 length is 14 residues. CDR1 LNHDA and CDR2 SQIVND come from the germline V gene (reference sequence). TCRdb keeps only in-frame clones here, not all; method: immunoSEQ multiplex PCR. The repertoire consists of some 12,000 clones, with over 60% occurring once and the leading ten covering about 16%. General study results and limits: Researchers report that baseline clonality outpaced age-matched healthy donors and tracked circulating CD8+ T-cell counts. Public clonotypes, rarely seen, contracted or held steady on treatment. Upon ibrutinib response clonality rose, and upon progression it fell back toward baseline.

This clonotype was sampled from a human donor with chronic lymphocytic leukemia. This sample comprised PBMCs, obtained at disease progression, from a patient treated with ibrutinib. The V gene is TRBV19, the J gene TRBJ1-2, with D tentatively TRBD1 (5 bases). The CDR3 sequence is CASSIGQGSRGYTF. CDR3 coding DNA: TGTGCCAGTAGCATCGGGCAGGGAAGTCGTGGCTACACCTTC.